This TCR beta chain was documented in a study of blood T cell repertoires in COVID-19. On the study more broadly: COVID-19 samples from acute and convalescent phases originated in the United States, Italy and Spain. PBMCs, B-cell-depleted T cells, or T cells provided the cDNA or gDNA that made up the material.

In the source study's methods: The authors estimated nucleated cell counts from reference gene primer amplification. This table comes from immunoSEQ multiplex PCR, and its TCRdb copy is limited to in-frame clones, with some not included. V and J calls and clone size come straight from that table; D and trimming were deduced from the DNA. Of 40,000 to 45,000 clones listed, roughly 93% are singletons. CDR3 length equals 16 residues. V dropped 6 bases and J dropped 4; count of bases not matched to a gene: 14. Germline lookup yields CDR1 MDHEN and CDR2 SYDVKM. The source material was peripheral blood. The chain is built from TRBV28 and TRBJ2-7, with 8 bases aligning to TRBD2. The receptor's source is a man aged 45-60 years with active COVID-19. The CDR3 reads CASRGEYSGTYYEQYF. CDR3 nucleotides: TGTGCCAGCAGGGGGGAGTATAGCGGGACTTATTACGAGCAGTACTTC.